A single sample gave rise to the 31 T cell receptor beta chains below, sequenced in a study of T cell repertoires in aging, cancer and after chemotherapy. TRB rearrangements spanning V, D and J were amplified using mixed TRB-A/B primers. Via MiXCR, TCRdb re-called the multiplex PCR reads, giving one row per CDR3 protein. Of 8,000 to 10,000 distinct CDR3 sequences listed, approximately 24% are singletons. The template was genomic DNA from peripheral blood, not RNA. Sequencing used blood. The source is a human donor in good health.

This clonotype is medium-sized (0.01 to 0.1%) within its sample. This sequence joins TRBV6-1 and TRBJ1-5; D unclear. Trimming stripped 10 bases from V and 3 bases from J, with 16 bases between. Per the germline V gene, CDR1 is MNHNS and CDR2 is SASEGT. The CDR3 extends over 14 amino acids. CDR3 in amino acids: CAISLQNFNQPQHF. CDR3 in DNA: TGTGCCATCTCACTCCAAAACTTCAATCAGCCCCAGCATTTT.

CDR3 DNA sequence: TGTGCCAGCAGCTTAGGGCTAGCGGGCGGGGAGCAGTACTTC. It translates to CASSLGLAGGEQYF. The chain combines TRBV7-3 with TRBJ2-7; the match to TRBD2 covers 8 bases. This CDR3 comprises 14 residues. The V gene end was trimmed by 2 bases and the J gene end by 7 bases; junction bases not matched to a gene: 7. Germline CDR1 is SGHTA and CDR2 is FQGTGA.

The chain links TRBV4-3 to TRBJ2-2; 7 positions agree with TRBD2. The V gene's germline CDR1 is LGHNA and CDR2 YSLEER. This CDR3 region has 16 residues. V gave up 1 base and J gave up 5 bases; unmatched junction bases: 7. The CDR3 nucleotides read TGCGCCAGCAGCCAAGTTTGGCGGGAGAGAACCGGGGAGCTGTTTTTT. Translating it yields CASSQVWRERTGELFF.

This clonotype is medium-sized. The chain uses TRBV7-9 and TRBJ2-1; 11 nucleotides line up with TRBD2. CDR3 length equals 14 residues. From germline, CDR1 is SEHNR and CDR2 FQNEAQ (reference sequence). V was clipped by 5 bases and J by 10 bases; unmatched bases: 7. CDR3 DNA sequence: TGTGCCAGCAGCACTAGCGGGAGTAATGAGGAGCAGTTCTTC. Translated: CASSTSGSNEEQFF.

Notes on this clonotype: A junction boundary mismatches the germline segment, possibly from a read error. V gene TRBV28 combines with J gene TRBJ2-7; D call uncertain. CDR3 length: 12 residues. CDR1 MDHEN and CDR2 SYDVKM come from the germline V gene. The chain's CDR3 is CASSLRPYEKYF. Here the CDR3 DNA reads TGTGCCAGCAGTTTAAGGCCCTACGAGAAGTACTTC.

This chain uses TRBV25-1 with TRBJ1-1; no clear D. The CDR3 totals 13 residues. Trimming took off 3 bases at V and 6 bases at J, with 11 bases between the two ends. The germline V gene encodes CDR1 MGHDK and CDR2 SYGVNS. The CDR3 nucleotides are TGTGCCAGCAGTGATTCCTCATGGGCTGAAGCTTTCTTT. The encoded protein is CASSDSSWAEAFF.

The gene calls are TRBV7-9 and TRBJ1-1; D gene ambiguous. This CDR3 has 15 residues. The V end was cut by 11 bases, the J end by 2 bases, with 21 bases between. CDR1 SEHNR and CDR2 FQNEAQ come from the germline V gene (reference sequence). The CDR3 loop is CAPSLDGWSNTEAFF. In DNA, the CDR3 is TGTGCCCCCAGCTTAGATGGCTGGAGTAACACTGAAGCTTTCTTT.

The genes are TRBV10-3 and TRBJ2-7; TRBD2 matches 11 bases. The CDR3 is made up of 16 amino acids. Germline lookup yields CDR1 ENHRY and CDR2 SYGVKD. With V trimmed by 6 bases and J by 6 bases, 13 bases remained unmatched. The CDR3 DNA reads TGTGCCATCAGCCTGGGGGGGCTAGCGGGAGGAGGCGAGCAGTACTTC. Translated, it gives CAISLGGLAGGGEQYF.

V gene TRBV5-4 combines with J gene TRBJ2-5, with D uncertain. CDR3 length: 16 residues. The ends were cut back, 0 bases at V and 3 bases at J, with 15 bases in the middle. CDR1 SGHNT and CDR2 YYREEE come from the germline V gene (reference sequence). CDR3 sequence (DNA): TGTGCCAGCAGCTTGGTTGGACGCCAACTTAAAGAGACCCAGTACTTC. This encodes CASSLVGRQLKETQYF.

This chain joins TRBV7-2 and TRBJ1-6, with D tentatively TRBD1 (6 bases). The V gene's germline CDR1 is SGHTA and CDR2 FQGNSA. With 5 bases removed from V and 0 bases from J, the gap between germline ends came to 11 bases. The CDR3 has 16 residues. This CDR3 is CASSQEGGSYNSPLHF. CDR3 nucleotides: TGTGCCAGCAGCCAAGAAGGGGGCTCCTATAATTCACCCCTCCACTTT. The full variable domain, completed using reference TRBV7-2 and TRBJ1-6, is GAGVSQSPSNKVTEKGKDVELRCDPISGHTALYWYRQSLGQGLEFLIYFQGNSAPDKSGLPSDRFSAERTGGSVSTLTIQRTQQEDSAVYLCASSQEGGSYNSPLHFGNGTRLTVT.

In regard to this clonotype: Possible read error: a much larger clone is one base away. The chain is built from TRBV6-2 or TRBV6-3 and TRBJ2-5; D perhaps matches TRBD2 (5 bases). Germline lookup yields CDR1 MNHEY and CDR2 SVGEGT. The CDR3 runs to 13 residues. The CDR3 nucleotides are TGTGCCAGCAGTTACTCTGAGAGGGAGATCCAGTACTTC. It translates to CASSYSEREIQYF.

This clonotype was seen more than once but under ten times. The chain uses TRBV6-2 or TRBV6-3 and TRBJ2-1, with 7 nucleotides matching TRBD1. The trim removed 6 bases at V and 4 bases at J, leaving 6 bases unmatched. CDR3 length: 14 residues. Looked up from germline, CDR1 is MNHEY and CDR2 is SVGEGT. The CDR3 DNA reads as TGTGCCAGCAGACCCCGGGACAGATACAATGAGCAGTTCTTC. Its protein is CASRPRDRYNEQFF.

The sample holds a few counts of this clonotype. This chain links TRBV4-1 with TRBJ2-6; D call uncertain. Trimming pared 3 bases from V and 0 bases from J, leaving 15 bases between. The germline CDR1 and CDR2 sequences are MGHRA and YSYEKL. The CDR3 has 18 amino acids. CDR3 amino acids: CASSHEKRISSGANVLTF. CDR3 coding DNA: TGCGCCAGCAGCCACGAGAAGCGAATAAGCTCTGGGGCCAACGTCCTGACTTTC.

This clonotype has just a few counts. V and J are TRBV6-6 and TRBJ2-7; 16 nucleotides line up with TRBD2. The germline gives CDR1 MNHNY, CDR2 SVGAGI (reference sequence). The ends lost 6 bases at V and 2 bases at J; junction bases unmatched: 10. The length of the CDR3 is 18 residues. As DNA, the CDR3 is TGTGCCAGCAGCGTGGGACTAGCGGGAGGGCTTTCTACCTACGAGCAGTACTTC. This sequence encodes CASSVGLAGGLSTYEQYF.

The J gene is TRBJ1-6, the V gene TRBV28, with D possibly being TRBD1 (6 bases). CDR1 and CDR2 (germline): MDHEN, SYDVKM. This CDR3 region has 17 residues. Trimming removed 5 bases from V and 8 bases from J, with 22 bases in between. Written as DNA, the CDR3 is TGTGCCAGCAGTCTCCCTGGTCTTGGGGGCCGCTATTCACCCCTCCACTTT. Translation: CASSLPGLGGRYSPLHF.

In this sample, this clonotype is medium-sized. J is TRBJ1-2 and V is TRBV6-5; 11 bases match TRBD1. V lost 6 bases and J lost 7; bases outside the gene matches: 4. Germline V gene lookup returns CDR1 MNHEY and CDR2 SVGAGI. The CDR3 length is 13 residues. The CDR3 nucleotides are TGTGCCAGCAGGGCCGGGACAGGGGGTGGCTACACCTTC. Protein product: CASRAGTGGGYTF.

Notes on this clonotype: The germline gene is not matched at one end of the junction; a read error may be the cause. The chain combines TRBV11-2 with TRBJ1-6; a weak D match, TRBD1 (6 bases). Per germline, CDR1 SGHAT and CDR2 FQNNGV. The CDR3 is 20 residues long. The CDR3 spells CARSLGGAAVRSSYNSPLHF. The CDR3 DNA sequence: TGTGCCAGAAGCTTGGGGGGCGCGGCAGTAAGGAGCTCCTATAATTCACCCCTCCACTTT.

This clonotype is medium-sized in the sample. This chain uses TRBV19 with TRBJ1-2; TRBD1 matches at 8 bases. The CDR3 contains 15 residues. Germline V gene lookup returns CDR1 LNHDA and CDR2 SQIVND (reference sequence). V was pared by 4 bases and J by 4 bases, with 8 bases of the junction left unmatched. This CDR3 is CASSNIRGLSYGYTF. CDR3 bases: TGTGCCAGTAGTAACATCAGGGGGCTGAGCTATGGCTACACCTTC.

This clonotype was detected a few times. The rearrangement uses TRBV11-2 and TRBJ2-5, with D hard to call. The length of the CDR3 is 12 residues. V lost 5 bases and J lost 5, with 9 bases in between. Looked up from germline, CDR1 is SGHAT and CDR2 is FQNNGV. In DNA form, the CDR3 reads TGTGCCAGCAGCCGCCTCTTGGAGACCCAGTACTTC. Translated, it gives CASSRLLETQYF.

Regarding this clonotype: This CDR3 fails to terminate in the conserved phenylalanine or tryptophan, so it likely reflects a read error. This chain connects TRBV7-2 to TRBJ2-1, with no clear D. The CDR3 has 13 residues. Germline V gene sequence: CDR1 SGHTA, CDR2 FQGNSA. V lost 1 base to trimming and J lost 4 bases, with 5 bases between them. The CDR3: CASSLVSYNEQFL. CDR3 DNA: TGTGCCAGCAGCTTAGTATCTTACAATGAGCAGTTCCTC.

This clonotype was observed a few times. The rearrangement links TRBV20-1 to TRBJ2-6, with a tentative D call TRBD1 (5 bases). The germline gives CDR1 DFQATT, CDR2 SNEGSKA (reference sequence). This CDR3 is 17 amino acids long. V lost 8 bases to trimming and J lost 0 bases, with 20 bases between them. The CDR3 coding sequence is TGCAGTACCCCCGACGGACAACCCCGCTCTGGGGCCAACGTCCTGACTTTC. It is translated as CSTPDGQPRSGANVLTF.

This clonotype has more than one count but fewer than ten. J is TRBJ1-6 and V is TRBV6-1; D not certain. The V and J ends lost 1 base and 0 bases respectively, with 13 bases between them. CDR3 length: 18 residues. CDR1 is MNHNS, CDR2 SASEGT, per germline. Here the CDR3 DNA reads TGTGCCAGCAGTGAAGTTGGTTGGCTAAGCTCCTATAATTCACCCCTCCACTTT. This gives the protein CASSEVGWLSSYNSPLHF.

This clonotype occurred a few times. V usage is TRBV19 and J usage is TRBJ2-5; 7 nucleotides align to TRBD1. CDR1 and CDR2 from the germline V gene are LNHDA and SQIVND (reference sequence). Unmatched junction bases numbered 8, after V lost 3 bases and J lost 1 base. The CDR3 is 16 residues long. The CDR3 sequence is CASSMGDRAVQETQYF. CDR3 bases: TGTGCCAGTAGTATGGGAGACAGGGCTGTCCAAGAGACCCAGTACTTC.

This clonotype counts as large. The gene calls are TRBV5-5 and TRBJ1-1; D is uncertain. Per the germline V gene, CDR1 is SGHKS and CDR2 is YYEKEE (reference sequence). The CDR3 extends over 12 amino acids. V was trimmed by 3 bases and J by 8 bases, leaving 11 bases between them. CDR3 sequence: CASSYSGIEAFF. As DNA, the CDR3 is TGTGCCAGCAGCTACTCCGGGATAGAAGCTTTCTTT.

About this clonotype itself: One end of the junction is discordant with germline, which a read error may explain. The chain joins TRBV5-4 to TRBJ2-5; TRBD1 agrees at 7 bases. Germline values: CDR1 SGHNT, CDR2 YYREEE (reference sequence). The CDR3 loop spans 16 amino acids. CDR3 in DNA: TGCGCCAGCAGCTATTCAGGGGGAGTATCTGTAGAGACCCAGTACTTC. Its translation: CASSYSGGVSVETQYF. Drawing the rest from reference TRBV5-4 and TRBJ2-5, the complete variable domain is ETGVTQSPTHLIKTRGQQVTLRCSSQSGHNTVSWYQQALGQGPQFIFQYYREEENGRGNFPPRFSGLQFPNYSSELNVNALELDDSALYLCASSYSGGVSVETQYFGPGTRLLVL.

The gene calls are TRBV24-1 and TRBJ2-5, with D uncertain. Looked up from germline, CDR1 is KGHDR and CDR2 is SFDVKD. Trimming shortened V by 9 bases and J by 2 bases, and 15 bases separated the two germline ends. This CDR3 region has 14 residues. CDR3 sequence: CATHVGTEQETQYF. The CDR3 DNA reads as TGTGCCACCCACGTAGGAACAGAGCAAGAGACCCAGTACTTC.

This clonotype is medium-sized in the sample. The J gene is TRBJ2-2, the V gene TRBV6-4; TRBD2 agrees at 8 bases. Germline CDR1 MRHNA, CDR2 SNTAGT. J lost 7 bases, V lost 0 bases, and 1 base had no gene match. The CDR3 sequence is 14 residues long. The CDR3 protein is CASSDSSGSGELFF. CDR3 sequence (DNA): TGTGCCAGCAGTGACTCGAGCGGGAGCGGGGAGCTGTTTTTT.

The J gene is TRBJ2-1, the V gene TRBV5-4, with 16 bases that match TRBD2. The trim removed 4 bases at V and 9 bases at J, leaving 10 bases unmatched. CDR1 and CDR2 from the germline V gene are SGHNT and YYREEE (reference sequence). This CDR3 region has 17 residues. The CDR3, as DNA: TGTGCCAGCAGCCTGGGACTAGCGGGAGGGCCTTTAAGTGAGCAGTTCTTC. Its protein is CASSLGLAGGPLSEQFF.

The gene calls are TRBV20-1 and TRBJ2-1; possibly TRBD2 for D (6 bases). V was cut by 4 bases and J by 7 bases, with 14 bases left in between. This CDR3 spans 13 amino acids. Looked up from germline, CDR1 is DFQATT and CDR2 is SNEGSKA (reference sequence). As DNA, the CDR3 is TGCAGTGCTAACTACGGGAGTTTGAATGAGCAGTTCTTC. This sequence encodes CSANYGSLNEQFF.

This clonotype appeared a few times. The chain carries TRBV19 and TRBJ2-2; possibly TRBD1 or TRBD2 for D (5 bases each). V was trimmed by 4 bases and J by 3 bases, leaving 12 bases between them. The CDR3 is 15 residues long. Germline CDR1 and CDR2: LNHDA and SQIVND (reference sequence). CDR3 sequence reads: CASSTPGAHTGELFF. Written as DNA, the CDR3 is TGTGCCAGTAGTACCCCCGGGGCACACACCGGGGAGCTGTTTTTT.

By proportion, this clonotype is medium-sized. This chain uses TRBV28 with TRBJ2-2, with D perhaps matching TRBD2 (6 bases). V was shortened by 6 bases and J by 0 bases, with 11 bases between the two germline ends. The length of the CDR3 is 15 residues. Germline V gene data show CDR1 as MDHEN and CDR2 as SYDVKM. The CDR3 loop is CASRLAGANTGELFF. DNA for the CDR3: TGTGCCAGCAGACTAGCCGGTGCGAACACCGGGGAGCTGTTTTTT.